The clone carrying this T cell receptor (beta chain) showed up many times. Its antigen is unknown. This sample was taken from a study of identical twins. General observations from the study: Abundant cord blood beta clonotypes carried fewer insertions; memory repertoires showed none. It was possible that invariant MAIT and iNKT cells partly confounded the zero-insertion analyses. Sequences that were beta out-of-frame showed weaker excess twin sharing.

TCRdb processed the 5' RACE reads anew with MiXCR; each CDR3 protein has one entry. Counted here are some 600,000 distinct CDR3 sequences, under 8.5% occurring once; the ten biggest clones make up roughly 1.6%. With no exceptions, donors were healthy Caucasians. Separately, the same data were catalogued under a study of yellow fever vaccine responses in identical twins.

The sequenced sample consisted of PBMCs. The TCR comes from a woman younger than 30 in good health.

The CDR3 DNA reads as TGTGCCAGCAGCTTAGACAGGGGGCGCGCCACCGGGGAGCTGTTTTTT. Its translation is CASSLDRGRATGELFF. The rearrangement links TRBV7-8 to TRBJ2-2; 9 bases are shared with TRBD1. CDR1 and CDR2 from the germline V gene are SGHVS and FQNEAQ. V lost 1 base and J lost 4; bases outside the gene matches: 4. The CDR3 spans 16 residues.